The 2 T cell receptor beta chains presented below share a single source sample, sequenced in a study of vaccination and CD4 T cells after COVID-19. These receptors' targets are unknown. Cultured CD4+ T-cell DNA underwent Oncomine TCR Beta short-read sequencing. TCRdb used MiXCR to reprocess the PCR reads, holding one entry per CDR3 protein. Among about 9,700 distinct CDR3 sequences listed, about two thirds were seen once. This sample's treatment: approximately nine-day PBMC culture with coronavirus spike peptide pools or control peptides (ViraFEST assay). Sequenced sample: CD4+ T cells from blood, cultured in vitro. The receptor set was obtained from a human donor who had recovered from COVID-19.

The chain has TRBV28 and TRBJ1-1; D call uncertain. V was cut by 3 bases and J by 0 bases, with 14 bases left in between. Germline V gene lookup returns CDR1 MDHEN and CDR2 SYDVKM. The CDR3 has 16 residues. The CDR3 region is CASSLTADLLNTEAFF. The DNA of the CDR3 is TGTGCCAGCAGTTTGACGGCAGATCTTTTGAACACTGAAGCTTTCTTT.

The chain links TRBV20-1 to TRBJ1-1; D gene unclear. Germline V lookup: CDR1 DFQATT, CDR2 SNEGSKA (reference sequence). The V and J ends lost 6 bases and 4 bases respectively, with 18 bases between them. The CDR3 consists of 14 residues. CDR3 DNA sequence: TGCAGTGCCCGCCCTGGCGGGGAGGTCACTGAAGCTTTCTTT. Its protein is CSARPGGEVTEAFF.